Shown below are 6 T cell receptor beta chains from a single sample sequenced in a study of T cell responses to AZD1222 COVID-19 vaccine listed by TCRdb under 2021. Library method: the immunoSEQ multiplex PCR assay. Here the immuneACCESS table is served through TCRdb, limited to in-frame sequences with V and J called. Missing clones are a known gap in these copies; in checked studies unresolved V genes cover under half, and the rest lacks a known reason. The sample includes 95,000 to 120,000 clones, with more than 70% observed a single time. The top ten constitute under 6.5% of the sample. The time point tag for this specimen amounts to: about 28 days (+/-7) after the second vaccine dose. This sample comprised peripheral blood, obtained 28 days after the second AZD1222 dose. These receptor sequences come from an adult who received the AZD1222 COVID-19 vaccine.

The CDR3 here is CASSYGGAKNIQYF. Here the CDR3 DNA reads TGTGCCAGCAGCTATGGGGGTGCCAAAAACATTCAGTACTTC. The rearrangement uses TRBV7-2 and TRBJ2-4; D is tentatively TRBD1 or TRBD2 (5 bases each). Per germline, CDR1 SGHTA and CDR2 FQGNSA. This CDR3 has 14 amino acids. The V gene lost 4 bases and the J gene lost 1 base, with 8 bases spanning the gap.

CDR3 region: CASRAGDSNQPQHF. The CDR3, as DNA: TGCGCCAGCAGGGCAGGGGATAGCAATCAGCCCCAGCATTTT. This chain joins TRBV10-2 and TRBJ1-5, with D possibly being TRBD1 (6 bases). The germline V gene encodes CDR1 WSHSY and CDR2 SAAADI. V was clipped by 6 bases and J by 0 bases, with 9 bases between them. This CDR3 comprises 14 residues.

The rearrangement links TRBV7-8 to TRBJ1-1; D ambiguous. Germline V gene lookup returns CDR1 SGHVS and CDR2 FQNEAQ. The CDR3 covers 12 residues. The V gene lost 5 bases and the J gene lost 8 bases, with 12 bases spanning the gap. Here the CDR3 DNA reads TGTGCCAGCAGCCCCGTGCCTTTCGAAGCTTTCTTT. Translated: CASSPVPFEAFF.

The count of this clone is one. The chain links TRBV5-4 to TRBJ2-5; D gene unclear. V was trimmed by 1 base and J by 5 bases, leaving 6 bases between them. CDR1 and CDR2 from the germline V gene are SGHNT and YYREEE (reference sequence). The CDR3 has 12 residues. CDR3 in DNA: TGTGCCAGCAGCTTGTTAGGGGAGACCCAGTACTTC. As protein: CASSLLGETQYF. The whole variable domain, remainder taken from reference TRBV5-4 and TRBJ2-5, is ETGVTQSPTHLIKTRGQQVTLRCSSQSGHNTVSWYQQALGQGPQFIFQYYREEENGRGNFPPRFSGLQFPNYSSELNVNALELDDSALYLCASSLLGETQYFGPGTRLLVL.

J is TRBJ2-2 and V is TRBV7-2; no definite D call. Trimming cost V 5 bases and J 2 bases, with 3 bases left between them. The CDR3 covers 12 residues. Germline values: CDR1 SGHTA, CDR2 FQGNSA. The CDR3 DNA sequence: TGTGCCAGCAGCCTCAACACCGGGGAGCTGTTTTTT. Amino acid sequence: CASSLNTGELFF.

The sample holds one count of this clone. The chain links TRBV7-2 to TRBJ2-1; 11 bases are a match to TRBD2. CDR1 and CDR2 (germline): SGHTA, FQGNSA. The J segment lost 9 bases and the V segment lost 5 bases, leaving 9 bases of the junction unmatched. The CDR3 loop spans 15 amino acids. The CDR3 region has the DNA TGTGCCAGCAGCCCAACTAGCGGGGGCCCTATTGAGCAGTTCTTC. This encodes CASSPTSGGPIEQFF.